This TCR beta chain is from a study of T-cell reconstitution after alpha-beta-depleted transplantation in children (dated by TCRdb to 2015 to 2016). Concerning the study at large: T-cell immune reconstitution after TCRalphabeta/CD19-depleted allogeneic hematopoietic cell transplantation in children was quantitatively tracked in the study by means of TCR repertoire profiling. What the study reported, not specific to this receptor: The frequencies of hyperexpanded clones fell over the following months, and after one year, T-cell counts and TCRbeta diversity were mostly attributed to newly produced T cells. The apparently early alphabetaT-cell count recovery about two months after transplant was reportedly dependent on only several hundred rapidly expanded clones derived from non-depleted graft cells. The high TCRbeta diversity at day 60 in some patients was ascribed to recipient T cells and intrathymic progenitors that had survived conditioning.

Libraries were constructed by PCR. Sequenced on an Illumina HiSeq 2500. To normalize quantification of the TCRbeta repertoire, the TCR libraries were built with molecular barcoding that relied on unique molecular identifiers. Through fastp at Q25 and MiXCR, TCRdb rebuilt clones from the public reads, retaining in-frame beta chains. Duplicate CDR3 protein sequences are folded into a single record with the most common DNA and genes. This sample comprises about 170,000 distinct CDR3 sequences, 11% of them detected only once. The ten largest clonotypes hold over 10% of the sample. This clonotype was seen at least ten times. What antigen it recognizes has not been identified. Per-base qualities were not stored, and no clone one base away is much larger. The CDR3 contains 15 residues, cysteine and phenylalanine counted. Of all the DNA, just the CDR3 is kept, 45 bases in frame from base 1. V is reduced by 0 bases and J by 6 bases, leaving a spacing of 15 bases between them. CDR1 and CDR2, looked up from the germline V gene, are SGHRS and YFSETQ.

The sample's treatment or condition, from its label and the paper: allogeneic hematopoietic cell transplantation with graft depleted of TCRalphabeta T cells and CD19 B cells. Transplant recipients were children who received TCRalphabeta/CD19-depleted allogeneic hematopoietic cell grafts. The chain joins TRBV5-1 to TRBJ1-2, and possibly TRBD1, on 6 matching bases. The clonotype was recovered from a boy aged 2 to 10 with acute myeloid leukemia, due to receive a stem cell transplant. Sequenced here: PBMCs, sampled before TCRalphabeta/CD19-depleted stem cell transplant. CDR3 protein: CASSLALTGSNGYTF. The DNA sequence is TGCGCCAGCAGCTTGGCCCTGACAGGATCGAATGGCTACACCTTC.